What follows describes a single T cell receptor (beta chain). Each exposed participant met a COVID-19 case in the 2 weeks preceding study entry. V lost 1 base to trimming and J lost 5 bases, with 8 bases between them. CDR1 GTSNPN and CDR2 SVGIG come from the germline V gene (reference sequence). CDR3 size: 12 residues. The sample originates from a study of blood T cell repertoires in COVID-19. The wider study: Sources were T cells, B-cell-depleted T cells, or PBMCs; the material itself was cDNA or gDNA.

As originally analysed: Amplification from reference gene primers served as the basis for estimated nucleated cell counts. Sequenced by immunoSEQ multiplex PCR; TCRdb stores in-frame clones only, minus some. V and J calls and clone size are as listed in that table; D and trimming were resolved from the DNA. The data hold 250,000 or so clones, with about 83% observed a single time. V gene TRBV30 combines with J gene TRBJ2-5, with D perhaps TRBD1 (5 bases). The origin of this receptor is a woman aged 40 to 50 who had been exposed to COVID-19. The source material was PBMCs or T cells enriched from blood (not recorded which). The CDR3 DNA is TGTGCCTGGAGTGGCCAGGGTGAGACCCAGTACTTC. Translated: CAWSGQGETQYF.